The clone carrying this TCR beta chain appeared many times. The source of the sample is a study of T cells in Graves' hyperthyroidism and ophthalmopathy. Patients between 18 and 65 years old had hyperthyroidism, newly diagnosed and lasting under 2 months. The germline gives CDR1 MDHEN, CDR2 SYDVKM. The CDR3 contains 18 residues. Trimming removed 7 bases from V and 0 bases from J, with 22 bases in between. Amplification targeted TCR beta CDR3 regions from RNA transcripts. TCR CDR3 underwent first-round RT-PCR with the HTBI primer set. In TCRdb, the multiplex PCR reads were re-called with MiXCR into one record per CDR3 protein. The sample yields 300,000 to 450,000 distinct CDR3 sequences, about 12% seen once.

The TCR sequence derives from a young woman with Graves' hyperthyroidism. Sequenced sample: blood. The J gene is TRBJ2-4, the V gene TRBV28; D might be TRBD1 or TRBD2, each matching 6 bases. The CDR3 DNA is TGTGCCAGCATCCCAACAGGTGGCAGGGGACTAGCCAAAAACATTCAGTACTTC. It codes for CASIPTGGRGLAKNIQYF.